Following are 18 T cell receptor beta chains from one sample sequenced in a study of vaccination and CD4 T cells after COVID-19. Indicated treatment: approximately 10-day PBMC culture with coronavirus spike peptide pools or control peptides (ViraFEST assay). An Oncomine TCR Beta short-read assay was used to sequence the DNA from cultured CD4+ T cells. TCRdb itself ran the PCR reads through MiXCR, one entry per CDR3 protein. The sample shows fewer than 20,000 distinct CDR3 sequences, approximately 50% of them seen only once. Antigen specificity for these receptors is unknown. The sequences come from CD4+ T cells from blood, cultured in vitro, collected before SARS-CoV-2 vaccination. These receptors all come from a human donor who had recovered from COVID-19.

This clonotype was counted once. J is TRBJ1-5 and V is TRBV19, with D unresolved. V lost 2 bases to trimming and J lost 7 bases, with 9 bases between them. Germline CDR1 is LNHDA and CDR2 is SQIVND (reference sequence). The CDR3 consists of 13 residues. The CDR3, as DNA: TGTGCCAGTAGTATAAGAGAAGGGCAGCCCCAGCATTTT. It codes for CASSIREGQPQHF.

V and J are TRBV2 and TRBJ2-3, with D perhaps being TRBD1 or TRBD2 (5 bases each). CDR3 length: 15 amino acids. Germline V gene sequence: CDR1 SNHLY, CDR2 FYNNEI. The ends were cut back, 6 bases at V and 6 bases at J, with 19 bases in the middle. CDR3 DNA: TGTGCCAGCAGGCCCGGGACGGAGCACAAGGATACGCAGTATTTT. Amino acids: CASRPGTEHKDTQYF.

This chain uses TRBV6-1 with TRBJ2-3; perhaps TRBD2 as D (5 bases). V lost 6 bases and J 1 base, leaving 11 bases between the germline ends. The length of the CDR3 is 14 residues. Per the germline V gene, CDR1 is MNHNS and CDR2 is SASEGT. CDR3 loop: CASRLISGTDTQYF. CDR3 nucleotide sequence: TGTGCCAGCAGACTTATTAGCGGCACAGATACGCAGTATTTT.

This clonotype was counted only a few times. This sequence joins TRBV20-1 and TRBJ2-7, with D possibly TRBD2 on 5 matching bases. The CDR3 sequence is 11 residues long. The germline V gene encodes CDR1 DFQATT and CDR2 SNEGSKA (reference sequence). V lost 4 bases, J lost 7 bases, and 11 bases lay in between. This CDR3 is CSATPEGEQYF. CDR3 in DNA: TGCAGTGCTACCCCCGAGGGAGAGCAGTACTTC.

This clonotype appeared once. The chain joins TRBV29-1 to TRBJ1-2, with 12 bases identical to TRBD1. The CDR3 runs to 15 residues. J lost 7 bases, V lost 4 bases, and 10 bases had no gene match. Germline V gene data show CDR1 as SQVTM and CDR2 as ANQGSEA. The CDR3 reads CSVAASGTGGRGYTF. DNA of the CDR3: TGCAGCGTTGCGGCCTCAGGGACAGGGGGCCGTGGCTACACCTTC.

V gene TRBV5-4 combines with J gene TRBJ2-7; D is undetermined. CDR1 and CDR2 (germline): SGHNT, YYREEE (reference sequence). Between the trimmed V and J ends, which lost 3 bases and 2 bases, there was a span of 12 bases. This CDR3 contains 14 residues. The chain's CDR3 is CASSSEQLTYEQYF. The CDR3 nucleotides read TGTGCCAGCAGCTCCGAACAGTTAACCTACGAGCAGTACTTC. Looking up the rest from reference TRBV5-4 and TRBJ2-7 gives the full variable domain: ETGVTQSPTHLIKTRGQQVTLRCSSQSGHNTVSWYQQALGQGPQFIFQYYREEENGRGNFPPRFSGLQFPNYSSELNVNALELDDSALYLCASSSEQLTYEQYFGPGTRLTVT.

This clonotype was seen a few times. This chain joins TRBV20-1 and TRBJ2-1; 7 bases fit TRBD2. CDR3 length equals 16 residues. CDR1 DFQATT and CDR2 SNEGSKA come from the germline V gene (reference sequence). Trimming at V came to 4 bases and at J to 7 bases, leaving 16 bases not matched to a gene. CDR3: CSATHRLAGLLNEQFF. In DNA, the CDR3 is TGCAGTGCTACCCATCGATTAGCGGGTCTACTAAATGAGCAGTTCTTC.

In this sample, this clonotype turned up a few times. This chain uses TRBV27 with TRBJ2-5, with D possibly matching TRBD2 (5 bases). Per germline, CDR1 MNHEY and CDR2 SMNVEV (reference sequence). The CDR3 contains 12 residues. Trimming removed 4 bases at V and 4 bases at J, with 7 bases between. CDR3 sequence: CASSSGVETQYF. CDR3 coding DNA: TGTGCCAGCAGTTCCGGGGTAGAGACCCAGTACTTC.

The V and J genes are TRBV27 and TRBJ2-7, with 8 nucleotides matching TRBD2. CDR1 is MNHEY and CDR2 is SMNVEV in the germline V gene (reference sequence). This CDR3 comprises 16 residues. The ends lost 3 bases at V and 0 bases at J; junction bases unmatched: 7. For the CDR3, the DNA is TGTGCCAGCAGTTTGGCCCCTGCGGGAGGCTCCTACGAGCAGTACTTC. This sequence encodes CASSLAPAGGSYEQYF.

This clonotype has just a few counts. The chain recombines TRBV6-1 with TRBJ2-3, with D maybe TRBD1 (6 bases). The CDR3 covers 15 residues. V dropped 7 bases and J dropped 2 bases, with 16 bases sitting between them. CDR1 is MNHNS, CDR2 SASEGT, per germline. This chain's CDR3 is CASTPGTLHTDTQYF. Here the CDR3 DNA reads TGTGCCAGCACCCCCGGGACACTCCACACAGATACGCAGTATTTT.

V and J are TRBV5-1 and TRBJ2-7, with 8 positions matching TRBD2. Germline V gene data show CDR1 as SGHRS and CDR2 as YFSETQ. The CDR3 has 14 amino acids. After removal of 3 bases from V and 0 bases from J, the junction contained 2 bases not matched to a gene. The CDR3 spells CASSSGLDSYEQYF. DNA for the CDR3: TGCGCCAGCAGCTCGGGACTAGACTCCTACGAGCAGTACTTC.

This clonotype came up a few times. The genes are TRBV14 and TRBJ2-7; 8 nucleotides align to TRBD2. Germline V gene data show CDR1 as SGHDN and CDR2 as FVKESK. The CDR3 length is 15 residues. The ends lost 1 base at V and 7 bases at J; junction bases unmatched: 9. CDR3 DNA: TGTGCCAGCAGCCAAGGGGGAGATGTAGCGGGAGAGCAGTACTTC. Translating it yields CASSQGGDVAGEQYF.

This clonotype was counted a few times. The rearrangement joins TRBV15 to TRBJ2-6; D is ambiguous. Trimming took off 2 bases at V and 0 bases at J, with 5 bases between the two ends. CDR3 length equals 15 residues. CDR1 and CDR2 (germline): LNHNV, YYDKDF (reference sequence). CDR3 coding DNA: TGTGCCACCAGCAGAAGGATCTCTGGGGCCAACGTCCTGACTTTC. Translating it yields CATSRRISGANVLTF.

The V gene is TRBV7-9, the J gene TRBJ1-2, with D possibly TRBD1 on 6 matching bases. This CDR3 is built from 15 residues. Trimming left V 5 bases short and J 4 bases short, with 17 bases between. Per the germline V gene, CDR1 is SEHNR and CDR2 is FQNEAQ (reference sequence). The DNA of the CDR3 is TGTGCCAGCAGCCCCCGAGGCGGACAGCCCTATGGCTACACCTTC. Translation gives CASSPRGGQPYGYTF. Using reference TRBV7-9 and TRBJ1-2 for the parts outside the CDR3, the full variable domain is DTGVSQNPRHKITKRGQNVTFRCDPISEHNRLYWYRQTLGQGPEFLTYFQNEAQLEKSRLLSDRFSAERPKGSFSTLEIQRTEQGDSAMYLCASSPRGGQPYGYTFGSGTRLTVV.

The chain has TRBV7-2 and TRBJ2-7; 10 nucleotides line up with TRBD2. Germline V gives CDR1 SGHTA, CDR2 FQGNSA. The length of the CDR3 is 15 residues. V shed 3 bases and J 2 bases; nucleotides not matched to a gene: 4. CDR3 in amino acids: CASSLLAGGTYEQYF. CDR3 sequence (DNA): TGTGCCAGCAGCTTGTTAGCGGGAGGCACCTACGAGCAGTACTTC.

The chain carries TRBV20-1 and TRBJ1-5; 8 positions agree with TRBD1. J lost 7 bases, V lost 5 bases, and 7 bases had no gene match. The CDR3 is 13 residues long. Looked up from germline, CDR1 is DFQATT and CDR2 is SNEGSKA (reference sequence). The CDR3 spells CSAWTGSDQPQHF. In DNA, the CDR3 is TGCAGTGCTTGGACAGGGTCAGACCAGCCCCAGCATTTT.

This clonotype occurred a few times. The chain is built from TRBV20-1 and TRBJ2-7; 8 positions match TRBD2. After removal of 3 bases from V and 2 bases from J, the junction contained 9 bases not matched to a gene. The CDR3 is 15 residues long. Per the germline V gene, CDR1 is DFQATT and CDR2 is SNEGSKA (reference sequence). This chain's CDR3 is CSARGAGELPYEQYF. In DNA form, the CDR3 reads TGCAGTGCTAGGGGAGCGGGAGAGCTTCCCTACGAGCAGTACTTC.

This clonotype was counted only a few times. The chain joins TRBV7-9 to TRBJ1-1; no clear D gene. The CDR3 covers 17 residues. In germline, CDR1 is SEHNR, CDR2 FQNEAQ (reference sequence). Trimming left V 5 bases short and J 0 bases short, with 19 bases between. The DNA of the CDR3 is TGTGCCAGCAGCCCATGGATAGACGGACTCATGAACACTGAAGCTTTCTTT. Protein: CASSPWIDGLMNTEAFF.